The 8 T cell receptor beta chains in this list originate from one sample, sequenced in a study of CD8+CD57+ T cells in acquired aplastic anemia. CD8+CD57+ cell expansion had been shown by flow cytometry in patients chosen for sequencing. Genomic DNA acted as the template from which TCR beta VDJ combination and CDR3 sequence profiling were carried out. MiXCR, applied by TCRdb to the reads, yields one record per CDR3 protein. The sample has approximately 170,000 distinct CDR3 sequences; roughly half are singletons. The specimen was sorted CD4+, CD8+, or CD8+CD57+ T cells (not recorded which) from PBMCs. These receptors were obtained from a human donor with aplastic anemia.

V usage is TRBV6-2 or TRBV6-3 and J usage is TRBJ1-1; no reliable D call. The CDR3 has 14 amino acids. CDR1 is MNHEY and CDR2 is SVGEGT in the germline V gene. The germline V and J ends were trimmed by 2 bases and 1 base, with 8 bases remaining between them. The CDR3 region is CASSYPETNTEAFF. The CDR3 nucleotides read TGTGCCAGCAGTTACCCGGAAACGAACACTGAAGCTTTCTTT.

This clonotype was observed a few times. V and J are TRBV5-1 and TRBJ1-1; D not certain. Trimming took 6 bases from V and 0 from J, leaving 12 bases between them. Per the germline V gene, CDR1 is SGHRS and CDR2 is YFSETQ. CDR3 length equals 14 residues. The CDR3 here is CASNIPLMNTEAFF. The CDR3 nucleotides read TGCGCCAGCAACATACCCCTGATGAACACTGAAGCTTTCTTT.

The V and J genes are TRBV5-1 and TRBJ1-2; 7 nucleotides agree with TRBD1. Germline CDR1 reads SGHRS; CDR2 reads YFSETQ. The V segment lost 0 bases and the J segment 5 bases; nucleotides outside the gene matches: 7. The CDR3 runs to 15 residues. This chain's CDR3 is CASSLEGTDPYGYTF. In nucleotides, the CDR3 is TGCGCCAGCAGCTTGGAAGGGACAGATCCTTATGGCTACACCTTC.

This clonotype was counted at least ten times. The chain recombines TRBV9 with TRBJ2-3; 8 positions match TRBD2. J lost 11 bases, V lost 4 bases, and 12 bases had no gene match. Looked up from germline, CDR1 is SGDLS and CDR2 is YYNGEE. The CDR3 contains 14 residues. The CDR3 DNA sequence: TGTGCCAGCAGCAAACCGGGACTAGGGGTAGGGCAGTATTTT. Protein sequence: CASSKPGLGVGQYF.

The table lists this clonotype with many counts. J is TRBJ2-7 and V is TRBV4-3; 9 positions match TRBD1. V lost 1 base and J lost 7; bases outside the gene matches: 8. Looked up from germline, CDR1 is LGHNA and CDR2 is YSLEER. The CDR3 length is 15 residues. The chain's CDR3 is CASSQVEDRGSEQYF. CDR3 nucleotides: TGCGCCAGCAGCCAAGTCGAGGACAGGGGCTCTGAGCAGTACTTC.

This clonotype was found many times. This chain links TRBV25-1 with TRBJ2-2; 7 positions agree with TRBD2. The germline gives CDR1 MGHDK, CDR2 SYGVNS. The V and J ends lost 2 bases and 4 bases, in that order; junction bases with no gene match: 4. CDR3 size: 15 residues. The CDR3 region has the DNA TGTGCCAGCAGTGAACAATGGGGGGGCACCGGGGAGCTGTTTTTT. Protein: CASSEQWGGTGELFF.

In this sample, this clonotype turned up many times. The chain combines TRBV2 with TRBJ2-5, with D perhaps matching TRBD2 (6 bases). V lost 6 bases, J lost 4 bases, and 9 bases lay in between. The CDR3 spans 12 residues. Germline CDR1 is SNHLY and CDR2 is FYNNEI. The CDR3 protein is CASREGSETQYF. The CDR3 DNA follows: TGTGCCAGCAGGGAGGGCTCAGAGACCCAGTACTTC. Full variable domain (missing parts from reference TRBV2 and TRBJ2-5): EPEVTQTPSHQVTQMGQEVILRCVPISNHLYFYWYRQILGQKVEFLVSFYNNEISEKSEIFDDQFSVERPDGSNFTLKIRSTKLEDSAMYFCASREGSETQYFGPGTRLLVL.

The chain employs TRBV7-2 and TRBJ2-5, with a possible D match to TRBD2 (6 bases). V was cut by 6 bases and J by 1 base, with 15 bases left in between. The CDR3 totals 15 residues. Germline V gene lookup returns CDR1 SGHTA and CDR2 FQGNSA. CDR3 sequence reads: CASSPSGRGQETQYF. DNA of the CDR3: TGTGCCAGCAGTCCGTCCGGGCGGGGCCAAGAGACCCAGTACTTC.